Listed below are T cell receptor beta chains from one sample, sequenced in a study of T cells in Graves' hyperthyroidism and ophthalmopathy. MiXCR, run by TCRdb on the multiplex PCR reads, gives a single entry per CDR3 protein. The table shows a few hundred thousand distinct CDR3 sequences, with 40% to 55% occurring only once. Source material: peripheral blood or thyroid tissue (not recorded which). These receptors originate from a woman in her late teens or twenties with Graves' hyperthyroidism. Both conserved end residues are part of each CDR3.

CDR3aa: CASSSGLASSYEQYF; v_gene: TRBV13; j_gene: TRBJ2-7
CDR3aa: CSARGASGVQETQYF; v_gene: TRBV20-1; j_gene: TRBJ2-5
CDR3aa: CSVASGTGNTEAFF; v_gene: TRBV29-1; j_gene: TRBJ1-1
CDR3aa: CASSSGGYGHTF; v_gene: TRBV2; j_gene: TRBJ1-2
CDR3aa: CASSRTDQQYF; v_gene: TRBV3-1; j_gene: TRBJ2-7
CDR3aa: CSAGLAGATEQFF; v_gene: TRBV20-1; j_gene: TRBJ2-1
CDR3aa: CAPTGREQYF; v_gene: TRBV7-6; j_gene: TRBJ2-7
CDR3aa: CASRPDSISYNSPLHF; v_gene: TRBV6-6; j_gene: TRBJ1-6
CDR3aa: CASSSTTGAQQPQHF; v_gene: TRBV7-6; j_gene: TRBJ1-5
CDR3aa: CASSSHPGQLSYEQYF; v_gene: TRBV7-9; j_gene: TRBJ2-7
CDR3aa: CATSRDQGSGADVLTF; v_gene: TRBV15; j_gene: TRBJ2-6
CDR3aa: CASSPGHANTEAFF; v_gene: TRBV6-4; j_gene: TRBJ1-1
CDR3aa: CASSLVGQGGQKLFF; v_gene: TRBV7-8; j_gene: TRBJ1-4
CDR3aa: CSVGSGRSYEQYF; v_gene: TRBV29-1; j_gene: TRBJ2-7
CDR3aa: CASRGVRGANVLTF; v_gene: TRBV7-8; j_gene: TRBJ2-6
CDR3aa: CASSQGDSNELFF; v_gene: TRBV5-1; j_gene: TRBJ2-2
CDR3aa: CASSNDREGGTEAFF; v_gene: TRBV19; j_gene: TRBJ1-1
CDR3aa: CSAPVTSGSTYNEQFF; v_gene: TRBV20-1; j_gene: TRBJ2-1
CDR3aa: CASSYDGQPQHF; v_gene: TRBV6-2/TRBV6-3; j_gene: TRBJ1-5
CDR3aa: CASSQISRGSSNQPQHF; v_gene: TRBV4-1; j_gene: TRBJ1-5
CDR3aa: CASSYRGGWDTYEQYF; v_gene: TRBV25-1; j_gene: TRBJ2-7
CDR3aa: CATSRATGGGEKLFF; v_gene: TRBV15; j_gene: TRBJ1-4
CDR3aa: CASNSGTQGSYEQYF; v_gene: TRBV7-9; j_gene: TRBJ2-7
CDR3aa: CSVEVAGARGANVLTF; v_gene: TRBV29-1; j_gene: TRBJ2-6
CDR3aa: CAISGGAGGPYEQYF; v_gene: TRBV10-3; j_gene: TRBJ2-7
CDR3aa: CASSLDGRLNTEAFF; v_gene: TRBV11-3; j_gene: TRBJ1-1
CDR3aa: CASSYSSPGRPQGYGYTF; v_gene: TRBV6-5; j_gene: TRBJ1-2
CDR3aa: CATSDADRDGTEAFF; v_gene: TRBV24-1; j_gene: TRBJ1-1
CDR3aa: CASSLGTVELFF; v_gene: TRBV7-3; j_gene: TRBJ2-2
CDR3aa: CATSRDEEQGIHEHF; v_gene: TRBV15; j_gene: TRBJ1-5
CDR3aa: CASSSGHGYYEQYF; v_gene: TRBV7-9; j_gene: TRBJ2-7
CDR3aa: CSLGTGASEQYF; v_gene: TRBV29-1; j_gene: TRBJ2-7
CDR3aa: CSVGRVNEQYF; v_gene: TRBV29-1; j_gene: TRBJ2-7
CDR3aa: CASSSPDSGNRKLFF; v_gene: TRBV28; j_gene: TRBJ1-4
CDR3aa: CASSRLPTGAGNTF; v_gene: TRBV4-1; j_gene: TRBJ1-2
CDR3aa: CSAPRRTGAVGGYTF; v_gene: TRBV20-1; j_gene: TRBJ1-2
CDR3aa: CASSFWENYGYEETQYF; v_gene: TRBV7-2; j_gene: TRBJ2-5
CDR3aa: CASRNGQVLSSGANVLTF; v_gene: TRBV19; j_gene: TRBJ2-6
CDR3aa: CASSEDRVTDTQYF; v_gene: TRBV2; j_gene: TRBJ2-3
CDR3aa: CASSLEAGYTF; v_gene: TRBV12-3/TRBV12-4; j_gene: TRBJ1-2
CDR3aa: CASSLGTGANTEAFF; v_gene: TRBV11-2; j_gene: TRBJ1-1
CDR3aa: CSARPTVRVSTEAFF; v_gene: TRBV20-1; j_gene: TRBJ1-1
CDR3aa: CASMGGTYNSPLHF; v_gene: TRBV2; j_gene: TRBJ1-6
CDR3aa: CAISELMDTGELFF; v_gene: TRBV10-3; j_gene: TRBJ2-2
CDR3aa: CSAPTSGNTDTQYF; v_gene: TRBV20-1; j_gene: TRBJ2-3
CDR3aa: CSLGPNYGYTF; v_gene: TRBV29-1; j_gene: TRBJ1-2
CDR3aa: CASSVGWDNQPQHF; v_gene: TRBV7-2; j_gene: TRBJ1-5
CDR3aa: CASWILTGVETQYF; v_gene: TRBV7-9; j_gene: TRBJ2-5
CDR3aa: CSARSGRTTDTQYF; v_gene: TRBV20-1; j_gene: TRBJ2-3
CDR3aa: CASSLEVVGGGEQYF; v_gene: TRBV5-6; j_gene: TRBJ2-7
CDR3aa: CSSGPGGYGYTF; v_gene: TRBV29-1; j_gene: TRBJ1-2
CDR3aa: CASSVGLDYEQYF; v_gene: TRBV9; j_gene: TRBJ2-7
CDR3aa: CSARAGQGMPQETQYF; v_gene: TRBV20-1; j_gene: TRBJ2-5
CDR3aa: CATSDPGQGLALNEQFF; v_gene: TRBV24-1; j_gene: TRBJ2-1
CDR3aa: CASSHEQGLGEKLFF; v_gene: TRBV4-3; j_gene: TRBJ1-4
CDR3aa: CATSRRGGGNTIYF; v_gene: TRBV15; j_gene: TRBJ1-3
CDR3aa: CASSPDRGLSETQYF; v_gene: TRBV6-5; j_gene: TRBJ2-5
CDR3aa: CASSSRGTVANYGYTF; v_gene: TRBV12-3/TRBV12-4; j_gene: TRBJ1-2